The present entry profiles one T cell receptor (beta chain) with its context. The antigen remains undetermined. Vbeta (60) and Jbeta (13) primers were used in the PCR. The table came from immunoSEQ multiplex PCR; TCRdb's copy has only in-frame clones and leaves some out. The sample yields roughly 100,000 clones, roughly three quarters seen once. V was pared by 8 bases and J by 5 bases, with 11 bases of the junction left unmatched. In germline, CDR1 is MDHEN, CDR2 SYDVKM. This CDR3 spans 14 amino acids. This entry comes from a study of cytomegalovirus exposure and HLA in healthy donors. Study-wide results and limits: Immune exposure data for these donors was limited to CMV serostatus. Indistinguishable V segments such as TRBV6-2 and TRBV6-3 were excluded. Most of the TCR beta V segments (in an earlier analysis) were productive either about 87% or about 30% of the time.

Input material: PBMCs. The chain uses TRBV28 and TRBJ2-5, with TRBD2 identical over 7 bases. The clonotype originates from a middle-aged woman in good health and CMV-seronegative. As DNA, the CDR3 is TGTGCCAGCTCCCCTGGACTAGGGGTCGAGACCCAGTACTTC. It yields the protein CASSPGLGVETQYF.